The clone carrying this TCR beta chain was observed a few times. Every TCR cDNA molecule bore its own unique molecular identifier. TCRdb re-called the 5' RACE reads with MiXCR, one entry per CDR3 protein. The table records 75,000 or so distinct CDR3 sequences, 8% of them present only once. The entry originates in a study of spatial heterogeneity in lung cancer. Documented time point: sample taken at primary tumor resection. CDR1 is MNHEY, CDR2 SVGAGI, per germline. V was trimmed by 5 bases and J by 5 bases, leaving 16 bases between them. The length of the CDR3 is 14 residues. The chain has TRBV6-5 and TRBJ2-7; no clear D gene. Sequencing used PBMCs, obtained at surgery. The origin of this receptor is a male donor with early-stage non-small cell lung cancer. CDR3 DNA sequence: TGTGCCAGCAGTCCCACTTACCCAGTAGACGAGCAGTACTTC. This codes for CASSPTYPVDEQYF.